A selection of T cell receptor beta chains follows, all from one sample in a study of T cells after yellow fever vaccination. TCRdb re-called the 5' RACE reads with MiXCR, one entry per CDR3 protein. In the table there are over 110,000 distinct CDR3 sequences, about 8% of which are singletons. Sequenced material: CD4+ T cells sorted from PBMCs, taken 5 days after the yellow fever booster vaccination. The receptors stem from a man between 25 and 39 years old who received the YFV17D yellow fever vaccine. Each CDR3 is given with its conserved first and last residue. A D gene is named only where the DNA matches it firmly. The listing skips clone size in some rows; elsewhere it reads once, few, many or a size class.

v_gene	j_gene	d_gene	abundance	CDR3nt	CDR3aa
TRBV6-1	TRBJ2-5	.	many	TGTGCCAGCAGCCAGCACAGGGAAGAGACCCAGTACTTC	CASSQHREETQYF
TRBV9	TRBJ1-1	.	many	TGTGCCAGCAGCCCCCGGGGGGGGACGGCGAACACTGAAGCTTTCTTT	CASSPRGGTANTEAFF
TRBV20-1	TRBJ2-1	TRBD2	many	TGCAGTGCCCCGACCGCGGGAGGGCCAGGCAATGAGCAGTTCTTC	CSAPTAGGPGNEQFF
TRBV7-2	TRBJ2-5	TRBD1	many	TGTGCCAGCAGCTTAGTGACAGGGCCTCAAGAGACCCAGTACTTC	CASSLVTGPQETQYF
TRBV20-1	TRBJ2-7	TRBD2	many	TGCAGTGCTAGTCGGCTAGCGGGAGGGCCTACCTCCTACGAGCAGTACTTC	CSASRLAGGPTSYEQYF
TRBV29-1	TRBJ2-5	.	many	TGCAGCGTTGTATCTGGGGAGGAAGAGACCCAGTACTTC	CSVVSGEEETQYF
TRBV10-3	TRBJ2-5	TRBD1	many	TGTGCCAGTTCGGACAGGACTGGAGAGACCCAGTACTTC	CASSDRTGETQYF
TRBV20-1	TRBJ2-5	.	.	TGCAGTGCGTCGGACCTGGCTGATACCCAGTACTTC	CSASDLADTQYF
TRBV5-1	TRBJ2-7	.	many	TGCGCCAGCAGCTTGGCCACAGAATACTACGAGCAGTACTTC	CASSLATEYYEQYF
TRBV29-1	TRBJ2-7	.	many	TGCAGCGCGGGACATACCTACGAGCAGTACTTC	CSAGHTYEQYF
TRBV7-8	TRBJ2-5	TRBD2	many	TGTGCCAGCACCCTGGGGACTAGTACCGAGACCCAGTACTTC	CASTLGTSTETQYF
TRBV24-1	TRBJ2-1	TRBD1	many	TGTGCCACCAGTGATCGGGACAGGGGATATAGGAATGAGCAGTTCTTC	CATSDRDRGYRNEQFF
TRBV20-1	TRBJ2-7	TRBD2	few	TGCAGTGCTTTTTCGTCTAGCGGGTATGGCGAGCAGTACTTC	CSAFSSSGYGEQYF
TRBV7-2	TRBJ2-3	TRBD2	many	TGTGCCAGCAGCAACCGACTAGCGGATAGCACAGATACGCAGTATTTT	CASSNRLADSTDTQYF
TRBV28	TRBJ2-5	.	many	TGTGCCAGCAACTCAGGGTTGGAGACCCAGTACTTC	CASNSGLETQYF
TRBV28	TRBJ2-7	.	many	TGTGCCAGCACCTCTCTACAGGGATACTCCTACGAGCAGTACTTC	CASTSLQGYSYEQYF
TRBV19	TRBJ2-5	.	few	TGTGCCAGTAGTCCTCCGGGAGCCCAAGAGACCCAGTACTTC	CASSPPGAQETQYF
TRBV5-4	TRBJ2-1	.	many	TGTGCCAGCAGCTTGGTCGGGGAGAATGAGCAGTTCTTC	CASSLVGENEQFF
TRBV27	TRBJ2-2	.	many	TGTGCCAGCAGTTACATGAGAGGGAAAACCGGGGAGCTGTTTTTT	CASSYMRGKTGELFF
TRBV15	TRBJ2-7	.	many	TGTGCCACCAGCAGAGGGGGGACAAACTACGAGCAGTACTTC	CATSRGGTNYEQYF
TRBV20-1	TRBJ2-2	.	many	TGCAGTGCTCGATTCTTCACCGGGGAGCTGTTTTTT	CSARFFTGELFF
TRBV28	TRBJ2-2	TRBD2	many	TGTGCCAGCAGTCTCCGCCGGGGAGCGGGAGGAATCACCGGGGAGCTGTTTTTT	CASSLRRGAGGITGELFF
TRBV20-1	TRBJ2-1	TRBD2	many	TGCAGTGGAACTAGCGGGGGGGACAATGAGCAGTTCTTC	CSGTSGGDNEQFF
TRBV27	TRBJ1-5	.	many	TGTGCCAGCAGTTTGGACTTCAATCAGCCCCAGCATTTT	CASSLDFNQPQHF
TRBV7-2	TRBJ2-4	.	many	TGTGCCAGCAGCGGGGTCCCCCCCAACATTCAGTACTTC	CASSGVPPNIQYF
TRBV6-2/TRBV6-3	TRBJ2-7	TRBD1	many	TGTGCCAGCAGCGGGACAGCCTACGAGCAGTACTTC	CASSGTAYEQYF
TRBV7-2	TRBJ2-7	.	.	TGTGCCAGCAGCTTAGTCGGGGGAGGTAGTTACGAGCAGTACTTC	CASSLVGGGSYEQYF
TRBV20-1	TRBJ1-6	.	few	TGCAGTGCGAAATCCACAGGGTTTAATTCACCCCTCCACTTT	CSAKSTGFNSPLHF
TRBV15	TRBJ2-1	TRBD2	many	TGTGCCACCAGCAGAGATCGCGGGAGTAACTATGAGCAGTTCTTC	CATSRDRGSNYEQFF
TRBV7-3	TRBJ1-2	TRBD1	.	TGTGCCATCTGCTATTACTCGCTCCGGGACAGCCATAACTATGGCTACACCTTC	CAICYYSLRDSHNYGYTF
TRBV20-1	TRBJ2-1	.	few	TGCAGTGCTAGAGAAGCTAGCGCCTCGGCTTCGAAGCAGTTCTTC	CSAREASASASKQFF
TRBV6-5	TRBJ2-1	TRBD2	many	TGTGCCAGCAGGCGCGTAGCGGGAGGGCGCGCTGAGCAGTTCTTC	CASRRVAGGRAEQFF
TRBV15	TRBJ2-3	.	many	TGTGCCACCAGCAGTCCGGGCCACTCCACAGATACGCAGTATTTT	CATSSPGHSTDTQYF
TRBV20-1	TRBJ2-7	TRBD2	few	TGCAGTGCTGCCTCGGGGACTAGCGGATCCTACGAGCAGTACTTC	CSAASGTSGSYEQYF
TRBV7-2	TRBJ2-1	TRBD2	many	TGTGCCAGCAGCACGGGACTAGCGGGTCTTGAGCAGTTCTTC	CASSTGLAGLEQFF
TRBV28	TRBJ1-2	.	many	TGTGCCAGCAGCCTTACGGGTAACTATGGCTACACCTTC	CASSLTGNYGYTF
TRBV12-3/TRBV12-4	TRBJ2-1	.	many	TGTGCCAGCAGATATTCTACAGGGAAGGCGGAGCAGTTCTTC	CASRYSTGKAEQFF
TRBV15	TRBJ2-2	.	many	TGTGCCACCAGCACTAGGCTAAGGGACACCGGGGAGCTGTTTTTT	CATSTRLRDTGELFF
TRBV7-8	TRBJ2-2	TRBD2	many	TGTGCCAGCAGCGCCCTAGCGGCCAACACCGGGGAGCTGTTTTTT	CASSALAANTGELFF
TRBV15	TRBJ2-1	.	.	TGTGCCACCAGCAGCTTTAGCGGAAACAATGAGCAGTTCTTC	CATSSFSGNNEQFF
TRBV12-3/TRBV12-4	TRBJ2-2	.	many	TGTGCCAGCAGCATCGGGATTAACACCGGGGAGCTGTTTTTT	CASSIGINTGELFF
TRBV5-1	TRBJ2-2	.	many	TGCGCCAGCAGCTTTCCTGCAACCGGGGAGCTGTTTTTT	CASSFPATGELFF
TRBV5-1	TRBJ2-7	TRBD2	many	TGCGCCAGCAGCGAGATGTCGGGAGGATACGAGCAGTACTTC	CASSEMSGGYEQYF